Listed below are T cell receptor beta chains from one sample, sequenced in a study of shared clonotypes between healthy human individuals. Clones were sequenced by immunoSEQ multiplex PCR, and TCRdb holds only the in-frame ones, with some missing. Of 2 million to 2.5 million clones in the sample, approximately 96% are singletons; the top ten hold approximately 0.13%. The sample comprised naive CD4+ T cells sorted from blood. The source of these receptors is a man aged 18-30 years in good health. Each CDR3 is given with its conserved first and last residue. The D gene is left open where the match is weak. Some rows mark clone size as missing; the rest say once, few, many or name a class of expanded clone.

clone_size d_call j_call v_call cdr3_aa cdr3_nt
. . TRBJ1-5 TRBV19 CASTQYGEPQHF TGTGCCAGTACTCAATACGGGGAGCCCCAGCATTTT
. TRBD1 TRBJ1-1 TRBV7-9 CASSPQGADTEAFF TGTGCCAGCAGCCCACAGGGGGCTGACACTGAAGCTTTCTTT
. . TRBJ2-2 TRBV27 CASTPAAWDTGELFF TGTGCCAGCACCCCTGCGGCATGGGACACCGGGGAGCTGTTTTTT
. TRBD1 TRBJ2-7 TRBV18 CASSPQGASPSEQYF TGTGCCAGCTCACCACAGGGGGCGTCCCCCAGCGAGCAGTACTTC
. . TRBJ2-7 TRBV27 CASILTGSPHEQYF TGTGCCAGCATCCTTACAGGGTCCCCCCACGAGCAGTACTTC
. TRBD2 TRBJ2-1 TRBV18 CASSPLALAGSTFF TGTGCCAGCTCACCCCTGGCTTTAGCGGGATCTACGTTCTTC
. . TRBJ1-1 TRBV21-1 CASSKTGNTEAFF TGTGCCAGCAGTAAAACAGGGAACACTGAAGCTTTCTTT
. . TRBJ2-7 TRBV9 CASSVESSYEQYF TGTGCCAGCAGCGTAGAAAGCTCCTACGAGCAGTACTTC
once TRBD1 TRBJ1-4 TRBV6-5 CASSSGTGAPGKRLFF TGTGCCAGCAGTTCCGGGACAGGGGCCCCCGGAAAGAGGCTGTTTTTT
. . TRBJ1-2 TRBV28 CASHSYGYTF TGTGCCAGCCATTCCTATGGCTACACCTTC
. . TRBJ2-3 TRBV6-1 CASLGLTTDTQYF TGTGCCAGCCTGGGACTTACCACAGATACGCAGTATTTT
. TRBD2 TRBJ2-7 TRBV5-4 CASSPGLAGVEQYF TGTGCCAGCAGCCCGGGACTAGCGGGAGTCGAGCAGTACTTC
. . TRBJ2-5 TRBV4-1 CASSQLALQETQYF TGCGCCAGCAGCCAACTAGCGCTTCAAGAGACCCAGTACTTC
. TRBD2 TRBJ2-1 TRBV4-1 CASSYRLAGDYNEQFF TGCGCCAGCAGCTATCGACTAGCGGGAGACTACAATGAGCAGTTCTTC
. . TRBJ1-4 TRBV5-1 CASSSGQLSTNEKLFF TGCGCCAGCAGCTCGGGTCAACTCTCAACTAATGAAAAACTGTTTTTT
. TRBD1 TRBJ1-1 TRBV4-3 CASSQFQGGVTNTEAFF TGCGCCAGCAGCCAATTTCAGGGGGGGGTGACGAACACTGAAGCTTTCTTT
. . TRBJ1-5 TRBV6-5 CASSSQGSNQPQHF TGTGCCAGCAGTTCTCAGGGGAGCAATCAGCCCCAGCATTTT
. TRBD1 TRBJ2-5 TRBV2 CASSPGQGAETQYF TGTGCCAGCAGCCCGGGACAGGGGGCGGAGACCCAGTACTTC
. . TRBJ1-4 TRBV4-1 CASSATRGEKLFF TGCGCCAGCAGCGCGACGAGGGGAGAAAAACTGTTTTTT
. TRBD1 TRBJ2-5 TRBV5-1 CASSFGTVQETQYF TGCGCCAGCAGCTTCGGGACAGTCCAAGAGACCCAGTACTTC
once TRBD1 TRBJ2-7 TRBV19 CASTNQGASYEQYF TGTGCCAGTACCAACCAGGGGGCATCCTACGAGCAGTACTTC
. TRBD1 TRBJ1-4 TRBV6-1 CASSARQGLNEKLFF TGTGCCAGCAGTGCCCGACAGGGGCTAAATGAAAAACTGTTTTTT
. . TRBJ1-4 TRBV6-6 CASTPYRVGDEKLFF TGTGCCAGCACCCCATACAGGGTGGGGGATGAAAAACTGTTTTTT
. TRBD1 TRBJ1-2 TRBV5-4 CASSYGQGDYGYTF TGTGCCAGCAGTTACGGACAGGGGGACTATGGCTACACCTTC
. . TRBJ2-3 TRBV6-1 CASSGGSVGTDTQYF TGTGCCAGCAGTGGGGGGTCGGTTGGCACAGATACGCAGTATTTT
. TRBD1 TRBJ1-5 TRBV15 CATSPGGRGRLSNQPQHF TGTGCCACCAGCCCAGGAGGCAGGGGGAGGTTGAGCAATCAGCCCCAGCATTTT
. . TRBJ2-7 TRBV2 CASSDDPYEQYF TGTGCCAGCAGTGATGATCCCTACGAGCAGTACTTC
. TRBD1 TRBJ2-6 TRBV18 CASSPSRDSAGANVLTF TGTGCCAGCTCACCGTCCCGGGACAGTGCCGGGGCCAACGTCCTGACTTTC
. . TRBJ2-5 TRBV27 CASSSTRGETQYF TGTGCCAGCAGTTCCACCCGGGGGGAGACCCAGTACTTC
. . TRBJ2-7 TRBV19 CASSQGQGGPYEQYF TGTGCCAGTAGTCAAGGACAGGGAGGGCCCTACGAGCAGTACTTC
. . TRBJ2-3 TRBV6-5 CASTPDSNADTQYF TGTGCCAGCACGCCGGACAGTAACGCAGATACGCAGTATTTT
. TRBD1 TRBJ2-1 TRBV5-1 CASSEETGNNEQFF TGCGCCAGCAGCGAGGAGACAGGGAACAATGAGCAGTTCTTC
once . TRBJ2-7 TRBV9 CASSIRLASEAYEQYF TGTGCCAGCAGCATCAGATTGGCTAGCGAGGCCTACGAGCAGTACTTC
. TRBD1 TRBJ2-7 TRBV5-1 CASSSEVPGQGHEQYF TGCGCCAGCAGCTCCGAAGTCCCGGGACAGGGTCACGAGCAGTACTTC
. . TRBJ1-4 TRBV11-1 CASSLDINEKLFF TGTGCCAGCAGCCTGGACATAAATGAAAAACTGTTTTTT
. . TRBJ1-5 TRBV25-1 CASGQSNQPQHF TGTGCCAGCGGACAGAGCAATCAGCCCCAGCATTTT
. . TRBJ2-1 TRBV28 CASNTFPNTNEQFF TGTGCCAGCAATACATTCCCCAACACCAATGAGCAGTTCTTC
. . TRBJ1-6 TRBV10-1 CASSDGSNSPLHF TGCGCCAGCAGTGACGGTTCAAATTCACCCCTCCACTTT
. TRBD1 TRBJ2-5 TRBV14 CASSRGQGETQYF TGTGCCAGCAGCCGGGGACAGGGAGAGACCCAGTACTTC
. . TRBJ2-3 TRBV29-1 CSVCPRLLDTQYF TGCAGCGTTTGTCCTAGACTGTTAGATACGCAGTATTTT
. TRBD1 TRBJ1-3 TRBV5-1 CASSSTGDGNTIYF TGCGCCAGCAGCTCTACAGGGGACGGAAACACCATATATTTT
. TRBD2 TRBJ2-2 TRBV9 CASNRTASGTGELFF TGTGCCAGCAACCGAACGGCTAGCGGGACCGGGGAGCTGTTTTTT
. . TRBJ1-1 TRBV11-1 CASSLSGGRNTEAFF TGTGCCAGCAGCTTAAGTGGGGGCAGGAACACTGAAGCTTTCTTT
. . TRBJ2-3 TRBV9 CASSVGPDTQYF TGTGCCAGCAGCGTGGGCCCAGATACGCAGTATTTT
. . TRBJ1-1 TRBV4-1 CASSQGLRNTEAFF TGCGCCAGCAGCCAAGGACTGCGGAACACTGAAGCTTTCTTT
. . TRBJ2-2 TRBV30 CAWSVPGELFF TGTGCCTGGAGTGTTCCCGGGGAGCTGTTTTTT
. TRBD1 TRBJ1-5 TRBV28 CASSQEHRGSPQHF TGTGCCAGCAGTCAGGAACACAGGGGGTCGCCCCAGCATTTT
. TRBD1 TRBJ1-4 TRBV6-5 CASSYDRGGEKLFF TGTGCCAGCAGTTACGACAGGGGAGGAGAAAAACTGTTTTTT
. . TRBJ2-5 TRBV30 CAWSVIPETQYF TGTGCCTGGAGTGTAATCCCAGAGACCCAGTACTTC
few . TRBJ2-3 TRBV18 CASSRLASGLPDTQYF TGTGCCAGCTCACGCCTGGCATCGGGGTTACCAGATACGCAGTATTTT
. . TRBJ1-2 TRBV7-2 CASSLQAFSKVF TGTGCCAGCAGCTTACAGGCTTTTTCTAAGGTCTTC
. . TRBJ2-1 TRBV7-2 CASSLEFNEQFF TGTGCCAGCAGCTTAGAGTTCAATGAGCAGTTCTTC
. TRBD2 TRBJ2-1 TRBV18 CASSPPSGRGLTYNEQFF TGTGCCAGCTCACCACCTAGCGGGAGGGGCCTCACCTACAATGAGCAGTTCTTC
once . TRBJ2-7 TRBV2 CASSDRTLSYEQYF TGTGCCAGCAGTGACCGGACTCTCTCCTACGAGCAGTACTTC
. TRBD1 TRBJ1-2 TRBV2 CASSEAGGRGDFSYGYTF TGTGCCAGCAGTGAAGCTGGAGGCAGGGGGGACTTTTCCTATGGCTACACCTTC
. TRBD2 TRBJ2-1 TRBV28 CASREAGVSHNEQFF TGTGCCAGCAGGGAAGCGGGAGTATCCCACAATGAGCAGTTCTTC